Each of the 3 T cell receptor beta chains below was sequenced from the same sample in a study of cytomegalovirus exposure and HLA in healthy donors. The PCR contained 60 Vbeta and 13 Jbeta primers. Only in-frame clones appear in the TCRdb table, and some are missing; sequencing was by immunoSEQ multiplex PCR. Altogether under 130,000 clones are present, 60% to 85% being singletons, with the ten largest covering 5.2%. Sequenced sample: PBMCs. Receptors originate from a female donor in good health and CMV-seropositive.

The genes are TRBV19 and TRBJ1-3; D perhaps matches TRBD1 (6 bases). Germline CDR1 reads LNHDA; CDR2 reads SQIVND (reference sequence). The V end lost 7 bases, the J end lost 6 bases, and 10 bases lay between the germline ends. The CDR3 sequence is 12 residues long. CDR3 amino acids: CASTNRANTIYF. The CDR3 DNA follows: TGTGCCAGTACAAACAGGGCAAACACCATATATTTT.

The chain combines TRBV5-1 with TRBJ1-6; TRBD1 is a possible D gene (6 bases). Trimming left V 0 bases short and J 6 bases short, with 10 bases between. This CDR3 contains 15 residues. Germline CDR1 reads SGHRS; CDR2 reads YFSETQ. CDR3 bases: TGCGCCAGCAGCTTGGATCAGGGGACTAATTCACCCCTCCACTTT. Its translation: CASSLDQGTNSPLHF.

V is TRBV19 and J is TRBJ1-1; D not resolved. From germline, CDR1 is LNHDA and CDR2 SQIVND (reference sequence). The CDR3 spans 13 residues. V lost 1 base and J 0 bases, leaving 3 bases between the germline ends. DNA for the CDR3: TGTGCCAGTAGTATAGCTTTGAACACTGAAGCTTTCTTT. It specifies CASSIALNTEAFF.